These T cell receptor beta chains were read from a single sample in a study of blood T cell repertoires in COVID-19. Produced via immunoSEQ multiplex PCR; TCRdb's table is partial and in-frame only. The sample carries about 210,000 clones, roughly four fifths recorded once. Material for sequencing was peripheral blood. These receptors were taken from a woman aged 40 to 49 with acute or convalescent COVID-19. Each CDR3 is given with its conserved first and last residue. The D gene is left open where the match is weak. Size tells how often a clone was seen (once, few, many) or the class of an expanded clone, and some rows leave it out.

d_call,v_call,clone_size,j_call,cdr3_nt,cdr3_aa
-,TRBV29-1,-,TRBJ2-1,TGCAGCGTTAACTTCGGGACACCATACAATGAGCAGTTCTTC,CSVNFGTPYNEQFF
-,TRBV14,-,TRBJ1-1,TGTGCCAGCAGCCAGGGACACGGACAGAACACTGAAGCTTTCTTT,CASSQGHGQNTEAFF
TRBD2,TRBV6-4,-,TRBJ2-1,TGTGCCAGCAGCCCAGGGAGGGGCCTGGATGAGCAGTTCTTC,CASSPGRGLDEQFF
TRBD1,TRBV19,-,TRBJ2-1,TGTGCCAGTAGTGCCCGTCCTACAGGGGCGACCTACAATGAGCAGTTCTTC,CASSARPTGATYNEQFF
-,TRBV27,few,TRBJ1-6,TGTGCCAGCAGGTCTGGGGGCAAAGGGTCACCCCTCCACTTT,CASRSGGKGSPLHF
-,TRBV9,-,TRBJ1-2,TGTGCCAGCAGCGTAGGGGAGGGTGGCTACACCTTC,CASSVGEGGYTF
TRBD1,TRBV9,-,TRBJ1-2,TGTGCCAGCAGCGTGGGATCAGGACAGGGGTATGGCTACACCTTC,CASSVGSGQGYGYTF
-,TRBV19,-,TRBJ2-7,TGTGCCAGTAGCCAAAGCCCCGCGGGCGTAACCTACGAGCAGTACTTC,CASSQSPAGVTYEQYF
-,TRBV7-2,-,TRBJ1-4,TGTGCCAGCAGCTTAGGCCAGGGGAATGAAAAACTGTTTTTT,CASSLGQGNEKLFF
-,TRBV7-9,-,TRBJ1-2,TGTGCCAGCAGCTTAGGTAGGGGAAACTATGGCTACACCTTC,CASSLGRGNYGYTF
-,TRBV5-1,-,TRBJ1-2,TGCGCCAGCAGCTTGGCATACAGGGATGTGGACGGCTACACCTTC,CASSLAYRDVDGYTF
TRBD1,TRBV12-3/TRBV12-4,-,TRBJ1-2,TGTGCCAGCACCCCACAGGGGGCTAATGGCTACACCTTC,CASTPQGANGYTF
TRBD2,TRBV19,few,TRBJ2-5,TGTGCCAGTAGTATCCGGGCTAGCGGAGGCCAAGAGACCCAGTACTTC,CASSIRASGGQETQYF
-,TRBV27,once,TRBJ2-3,TGTGCCAGCAGTTTAGGTCAGACTCTTCGCACAGATACGCAGTATTTT,CASSLGQTLRTDTQYF
-,TRBV7-9,-,TRBJ2-1,TGTGCCAGCAGCCGATCTACGGGACTTTCCAATGAGCAGTTCTTC,CASSRSTGLSNEQFF
TRBD1,TRBV7-6,-,TRBJ2-5,TGTGCCAGCAGCTTAGGCGGACAGGGACAAGAGACCCAGTACTTC,CASSLGGQGQETQYF
TRBD1,TRBV13,-,TRBJ1-5,TGTGCCAGCAGCCTGAGGCAGGGGGCGAGTCAGCCCCAGCATTTT,CASSLRQGASQPQHF
TRBD1,TRBV7-9,-,TRBJ1-2,TGTGCCATCCCGGGACAGGGGCCTCAGCTCTATGGCTACACCTTC,CAIPGQGPQLYGYTF
-,TRBV23-1,-,TRBJ1-2,TGCGCCAGCAGTCAATCAGAGAGCTATGGCTACACCTTC,CASSQSESYGYTF
-,TRBV7-3,-,TRBJ2-7,TGTGCCAGCTCCGCCTCGGGTTCCTACGAGCAGTACTTC,CASSASGSYEQYF
TRBD1,TRBV6-1,few,TRBJ1-2,TGTGCCAGCAGTGACAGGGGACAGTCTCGCGGCTACACCTTC,CASSDRGQSRGYTF
-,TRBV7-9,-,TRBJ1-1,TGTGCCAGCAGCGCCACCACAGGGAAGGTGGTGAACACTGAAGCTTTCTTT,CASSATTGKVVNTEAFF
TRBD1,TRBV6-5,-,TRBJ2-1,TGTGCCAGCAGTTACCCCCGACAGGGGCTCACTGAGCAGTTCTTC,CASSYPRQGLTEQFF
TRBD1,TRBV7-8,-,TRBJ1-2,TGTGCCAGCAGCTTAGCGGGACAGGGGGCGTCTGGCTACACCTTC,CASSLAGQGASGYTF
-,TRBV2,-,TRBJ2-3,TGTGCCAGCAAGGGGACGGGAGTAGGGTTCGATACGCAGTATTTT,CASKGTGVGFDTQYF
-,TRBV19,-,TRBJ1-1,TGTGCCAGTAGCCCCCAGGGAAGGAACACTGAAGCTTTCTTT,CASSPQGRNTEAFF
TRBD1,TRBV19,-,TRBJ2-5,TGTGCCAGCGCTCCAGGGGGTCGGGTTGAAGAGACCCAGTACTTC,CASAPGGRVEETQYF
-,TRBV13,-,TRBJ1-1,TGTGCCAGCAGCTTAGATAGGGGCGAGTTAAGGACTGAAGCTTTCTTT,CASSLDRGELRTEAFF
-,TRBV4-2,-,TRBJ1-5,TGTGCCAGCAGCTTACAGGACCGGGACACCTCCAATCAGCCCCAGCATTTT,CASSLQDRDTSNQPQHF
-,TRBV19,once,TRBJ1-6,TGTGCCAGTCAGGGCGGGACCAATTCACCCCTCCACTTT,CASQGGTNSPLHF
TRBD2,TRBV9,-,TRBJ2-2,TGTGCCAGCAGCGGCTCGGGACTAGCGGGGGGGCTTAACACCGGGGAGCTGTTTTTT,CASSGSGLAGGLNTGELFF
TRBD2,TRBV2,-,TRBJ2-6,TGTGCCACCCTAACTAGCGCCACCTACGGAGGTGGGGCCAACGTCCTGACTTTC,CATLTSATYGGGANVLTF
-,TRBV7-2,-,TRBJ2-2,TGTGCCAGCAACAGAATGTCGGGGACCGGGGAGCTGTTTTTT,CASNRMSGTGELFF
TRBD1,TRBV5-1,-,TRBJ1-1,TGCGCCAGCAGCCCCCCCGGACAGGAAGAAGCTTTCTTT,CASSPPGQEEAFF
-,TRBV19,-,TRBJ1-5,TGTGCCAGTAACCCAGGCGCCTATAGCAATCAGCCCCAGCATTTT,CASNPGAYSNQPQHF
-,TRBV19,-,TRBJ1-2,TGTGCCAGTAGTGACAGTGCCCTCAACTATGGCTACACCTTC,CASSDSALNYGYTF
TRBD1,TRBV6-2/TRBV6-3,-,TRBJ2-5,TGTGCCAGCAGTTCGGACAGGGAGACCCAGTACTTC,CASSSDRETQYF
-,TRBV27,-,TRBJ1-2,TGTGCCAGCAGAACAGGGTCAGCTAACTATGGCTACACCTTC,CASRTGSANYGYTF
TRBD1,TRBV4-2,-,TRBJ1-4,TGTGCCAGCAGCCAAGATAGGAACAGGGGAAATGAAAAACTGTTTTTT,CASSQDRNRGNEKLFF
TRBD2,TRBV7-9,-,TRBJ2-7,TGTGCCAGCAGCGATAGCGGGAGCTCCTACGAGCAGTACTTC,CASSDSGSSYEQYF
TRBD1,TRBV5-1,-,TRBJ1-5,TGCGCCAGCAGCTTGACAGGGGCCGAAAATCAGCCCCAGCATTTT,CASSLTGAENQPQHF
-,TRBV19,-,TRBJ2-6,TGTGCCAGTGGGTACAGGGCCCAAGCCGGGGCCAACGTCCTGACTTTC,CASGYRAQAGANVLTF
TRBD1,TRBV30,-,TRBJ1-1,TGTGCCTGGGACAGGGGATTAAACACTGAAGCTTTCTTT,CAWDRGLNTEAFF
-,TRBV6-1,once,TRBJ1-1,TGTGCCAGCAGTGAAGTCAGGGGCACTGAAGCTTTCTTT,CASSEVRGTEAFF
-,TRBV3-1/TRBV3-2,-,TRBJ1-1,TGTGCCAGCAGCCAACAACACAGGGCAGCTTTCTTT,CASSQQHRAAFF
-,TRBV19,once,TRBJ2-1,TGTGCCAGTAGTATTGCGGGGACCCCCTACAATGAGCAGTTCTTC,CASSIAGTPYNEQFF
-,TRBV6-5,-,TRBJ2-7,TGTGCCAGCAGCCGCCCGGGCTCCTACGAGCAGTACTTC,CASSRPGSYEQYF
-,TRBV5-1,few,TRBJ1-2,TGCGCCAGCAGCCCCCCAAAGGTGGGCTCATACACCTTC,CASSPPKVGSYTF
TRBD1,TRBV9,few,TRBJ1-5,TGTGCCAGCAGCCTCGGACAGGGCGAGCCCCAGCATTTT,CASSLGQGEPQHF
-,TRBV6-6,-,TRBJ1-2,TGTGCCAGCAGTTTAGAGGTATTGCATGGCTACACCTTC,CASSLEVLHGYTF
-,TRBV7-8,-,TRBJ2-1,TGTGCCAGCAGCCACCCCCCCCCAGAGACGGGAACCTACAATGAGCAGTTCTTC,CASSHPPPETGTYNEQFF
TRBD1,TRBV5-6,few,TRBJ2-7,TGTGCCAGCACCAAGACAGGGAGCTCCTACGAGCAGTACTTC,CASTKTGSSYEQYF
-,TRBV21-1,-,TRBJ2-7,TGTGCCAGCAGCATCGGGTCACTGACAGCCTCCTACGAGCAGTACTTC,CASSIGSLTASYEQYF
TRBD2,TRBV24-1,-,TRBJ2-5,TGTGCCACCAGTGATTTTGCGGGGGTCCAAGAGACCCAGTACTTC,CATSDFAGVQETQYF
-,TRBV4-2,-,TRBJ1-3,TGTGCCAGCAGCTCCCGGACAAACTCTGGAAACACCATATATTTT,CASSSRTNSGNTIYF